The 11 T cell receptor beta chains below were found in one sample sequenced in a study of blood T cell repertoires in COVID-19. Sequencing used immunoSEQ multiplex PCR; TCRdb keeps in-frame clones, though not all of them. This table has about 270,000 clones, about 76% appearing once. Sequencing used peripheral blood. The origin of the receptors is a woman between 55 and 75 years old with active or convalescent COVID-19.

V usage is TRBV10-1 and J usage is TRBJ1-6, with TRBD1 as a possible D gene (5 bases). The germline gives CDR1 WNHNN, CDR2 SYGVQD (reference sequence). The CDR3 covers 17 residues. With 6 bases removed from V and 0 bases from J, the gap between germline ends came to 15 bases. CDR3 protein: CASRDKYESSYNSPLHF. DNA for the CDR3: TGCGCCAGCAGGGACAAATATGAGAGCTCCTATAATTCACCCCTCCACTTT.

CDR3 DNA: TGTGCCAGCCCCCCCGGGACAGGAAGATTTCAGCCCCAGCATTTT. This sequence encodes CASPPGTGRFQPQHF. V and J are TRBV6-5 and TRBJ1-5; 8 bases match TRBD1. Germline loops: CDR1 MNHEY, CDR2 SVGAGI. This CDR3 region has 15 residues. After removal of 8 bases from V and 6 bases from J, the junction contained 12 bases not matched to a gene.

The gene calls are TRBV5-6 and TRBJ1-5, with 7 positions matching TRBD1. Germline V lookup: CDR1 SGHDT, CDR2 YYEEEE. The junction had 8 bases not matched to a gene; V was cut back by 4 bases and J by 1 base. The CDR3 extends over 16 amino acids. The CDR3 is CASSETGTLSNQPQHF. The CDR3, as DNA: TGTGCCAGCAGCGAGACAGGGACCCTCAGCAATCAGCCCCAGCATTTT.

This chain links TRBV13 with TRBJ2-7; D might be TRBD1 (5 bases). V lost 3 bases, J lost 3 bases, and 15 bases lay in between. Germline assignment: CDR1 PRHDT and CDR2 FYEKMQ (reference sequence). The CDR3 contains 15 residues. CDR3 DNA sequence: TGTGCCAGCAGCTTGGGGCACATAGAGGTCTACGAGCAGTACTTC. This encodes CASSLGHIEVYEQYF. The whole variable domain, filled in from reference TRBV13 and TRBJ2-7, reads AAGVIQSPRHLIKEKRETATLKCYPIPRHDTVYWYQQGPGQDPQFLISFYEKMQSDKGSIPDRFSAQQFSDYHSELNMSSLELGDSALYFCASSLGHIEVYEQYFGPGTRLTVT.

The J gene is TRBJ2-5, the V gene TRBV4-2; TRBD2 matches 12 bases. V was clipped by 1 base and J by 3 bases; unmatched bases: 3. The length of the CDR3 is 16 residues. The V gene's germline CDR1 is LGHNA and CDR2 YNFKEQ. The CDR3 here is CASSQAPSGGEETQYF. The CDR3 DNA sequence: TGTGCCAGCAGCCAAGCCCCTAGCGGGGGGGAAGAGACCCAGTACTTC.

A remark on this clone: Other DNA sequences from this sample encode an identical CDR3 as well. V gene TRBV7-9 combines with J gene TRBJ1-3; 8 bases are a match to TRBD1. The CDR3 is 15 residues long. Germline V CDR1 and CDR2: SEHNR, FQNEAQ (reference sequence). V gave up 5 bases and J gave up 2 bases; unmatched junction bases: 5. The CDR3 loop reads CASSPQGATGNTIYF. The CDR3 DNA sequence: TGTGCCAGCAGCCCCCAGGGGGCGACTGGAAACACCATATATTTT.

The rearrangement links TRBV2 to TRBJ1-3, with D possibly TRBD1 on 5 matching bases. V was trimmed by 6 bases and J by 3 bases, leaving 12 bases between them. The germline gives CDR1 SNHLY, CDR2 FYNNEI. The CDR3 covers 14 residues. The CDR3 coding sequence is TGTGCCAGCAGGGACCCGGGGGTTGGAAACACCATATATTTT. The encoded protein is CASRDPGVGNTIYF.

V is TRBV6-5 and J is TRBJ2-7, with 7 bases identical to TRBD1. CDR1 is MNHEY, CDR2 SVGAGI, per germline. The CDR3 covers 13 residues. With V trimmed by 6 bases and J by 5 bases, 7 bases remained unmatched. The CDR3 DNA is TGTGCCAGCAGACAGGGGTTCTCAAACGAGCAGTACTTC. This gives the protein CASRQGFSNEQYF.

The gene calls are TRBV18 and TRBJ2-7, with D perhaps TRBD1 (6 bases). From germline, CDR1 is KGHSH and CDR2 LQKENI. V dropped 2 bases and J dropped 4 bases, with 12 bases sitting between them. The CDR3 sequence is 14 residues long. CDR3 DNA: TGTGCCAGCTCACCAACAGGGATGGGGTACGAGCAGTACTTC. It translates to CASSPTGMGYEQYF. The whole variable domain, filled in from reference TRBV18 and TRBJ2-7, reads NAGVMQNPRHLVRRRGQEARLRCSPMKGHSHVYWYRQLPEEGLKFMVYLQKENIIDESGMPKERFSAEFPKEGPSILRIQQVVRGDSAAYFCASSPTGMGYEQYFGPGTRLTVT.

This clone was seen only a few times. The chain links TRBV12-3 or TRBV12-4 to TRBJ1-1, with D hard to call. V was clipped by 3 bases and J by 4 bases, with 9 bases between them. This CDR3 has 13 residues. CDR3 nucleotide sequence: TGTGCCAGCAGTTTCGACGGCGGCACTGAAGCTTTCTTT. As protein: CASSFDGGTEAFF.

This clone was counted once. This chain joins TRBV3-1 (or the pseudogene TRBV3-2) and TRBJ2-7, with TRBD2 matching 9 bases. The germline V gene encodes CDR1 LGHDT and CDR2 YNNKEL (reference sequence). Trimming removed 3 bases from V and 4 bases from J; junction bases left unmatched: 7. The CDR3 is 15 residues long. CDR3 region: CASSQQISGGYEQYF. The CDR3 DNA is TGTGCCAGCAGCCAGCAAATTAGCGGGGGTTACGAGCAGTACTTC.